This entry describes one T cell receptor beta chain. TCRdb independently ran MiXCR on the 5' RACE reads; one entry per CDR3 protein. Altogether around 100,000 distinct CDR3 sequences are present, over 8.5% being singletons, with the ten largest covering 40%. This specimen comes from a study of T-cell memory formation after mild COVID-19. This CDR3 contains 16 residues. V lost 6 bases and J lost 0, with 12 bases in between. From germline, CDR1 is MNHEY and CDR2 SVGAGI. The receptor comes from a man aged 18 to 29 who had mild COVID-19 (a few samples of this study predate the infection). Cell type and time point are not known. The sequencing input was PBMCs or a T cell subset sorted from them (not recorded which). This chain joins TRBV6-5 and TRBJ1-6; D is ambiguous. The CDR3, as DNA: TGTGCCAGCAGGCGAGACCCCAGCTCCTATAATTCACCCCTCCACTTT. It yields the protein CASRRDPSSYNSPLHF.